This T cell receptor (beta chain) derives from a study of OX40 agonist ivuxolimab in advanced cancers. Study-level information: From 23 to 79 years was the age range, with a mean of approximately 63 years, and about 83% were male. Prior anti-PD-1, anti-PD-L1 or anti-CTLA-4 therapy did not bar entry, and 40% had some.

The CDR3 covers 17 residues. CDR1 is SGHAT, CDR2 FQDESV, per germline (reference sequence). The junction had 12 bases not matched to a gene; V was cut back by 1 base and J by 6 bases. The assay was immunoSEQ multiplex PCR, and TCRdb's table has in-frame clones only and misses some. This sample carries tens of thousands of clones, 70% to 90% of them seen once, and the ten largest clones take roughly an eighth. The chain uses TRBV11-1 and TRBJ2-7; 10 bases are a match to TRBD1. The sequenced sample was CD4+ or CD8+ T cells sorted from blood, obtained in a trial of the OX40 agonist ivuxolimab. The clonotype originates from an adult with an advanced solid tumor such as melanoma, head and neck, liver or kidney cancer. In DNA, the CDR3 is TGTGCCAGCAGCTTAGTTGACAGGGGGCGCTTTTCATCCGAGCAGTACTTC. This gives the protein CASSLVDRGRFSSEQYF.